This entry is about one T cell receptor beta chain. This sample stems from a study of blood T cell repertoires in COVID-19. In the study's own analysis: The assay estimated nucleated cells by amplifying reference gene primers. TCRdb's table, derived via immunoSEQ multiplex PCR, lists solely in-frame clones and lacks some. V, J and clone size are taken as reported in that table, and D and trimming were inferred from the DNA itself. The sample contains about 180,000 clones, approximately 80% of which appear only once. The CDR3 length is 15 residues. Germline-derived CDR1 and CDR2 are SGHDT and YYEEEE. Trimming shortened V by 0 bases and J by 4 bases, and 11 bases separated the two germline ends.

The rearrangement links TRBV5-6 to TRBJ2-1; D not resolved. This TCR was sampled from an older woman with acute or convalescent COVID-19. Sample: peripheral blood. The CDR3 sequence: CASSLVYREYNEQFF. Written as DNA, the CDR3 is TGTGCCAGCAGCTTGGTATACAGAGAGTACAATGAGCAGTTCTTC.